This is a list of T cell receptor beta chains from one sample in a study of T cells in Graves' hyperthyroidism and ophthalmopathy. TCRdb ran MiXCR on the multiplex PCR reads and lists one entry per CDR3 protein. The sample has approximately 640,000 distinct CDR3 sequences, 15% to 20% seen once. Sequencing was done on a sample of blood. Source of these receptors: a woman aged 30 to 39 with Graves' hyperthyroidism. The CDR3 runs from the conserved cysteine through the conserved F or W. Each record gives: CDR3 DNA, CDR3 protein, J gene, D gene, clone size, V gene. A D gene is named only where the DNA matches it firmly. Some rows have no size entry. The others give once, few or many, or a class for an expanded clone.

CDR3nt: TGCGCCAGCAGCTTGGTACCGGGAATGAACACTGAAGCTTTCTTT
CDR3aa: CASSLVPGMNTEAFF
j_gene: TRBJ1-1
d_gene: .
abundance: many
v_gene: TRBV5-1

CDR3nt: TGTGCCAGCAGTTACGTGGGGGCCTTTTTACAGCCCCAGCATTTT
CDR3aa: CASSYVGAFLQPQHF
j_gene: TRBJ1-5
d_gene: .
abundance: few
v_gene: TRBV6-2/TRBV6-3

CDR3nt: TGTGCCAGCAGTGAGTTTAGCAATCAGCCCCAGCATTTT
CDR3aa: CASSEFSNQPQHF
j_gene: TRBJ1-5
d_gene: .
abundance: many
v_gene: TRBV2

CDR3nt: TGCAGCGTTGAAGAACGGACTAGCGGGGGGGGCACAGATACGCAGTATTTT
CDR3aa: CSVEERTSGGGTDTQYF
j_gene: TRBJ2-3
d_gene: TRBD2
abundance: many
v_gene: TRBV29-1

CDR3nt: TGTGCCAGCAAAGGGGGTTCCGGGACAGGTGCGAACACCGGGGAGCTGTTTTTT
CDR3aa: CASKGGSGTGANTGELFF
j_gene: TRBJ2-2
d_gene: TRBD1
abundance: many
v_gene: TRBV2

CDR3nt: TGTGCCAGCAGCTTGCTAGCGGGAGAGTACAATGAGCAGTTCTTC
CDR3aa: CASSLLAGEYNEQFF
j_gene: TRBJ2-1
d_gene: TRBD2
abundance: many
v_gene: TRBV11-3

CDR3nt: TGTGCCAGCAGTCCCACCCGCAACAAGGAGCAGTACTTC
CDR3aa: CASSPTRNKEQYF
j_gene: TRBJ2-7
d_gene: .
abundance: many
v_gene: TRBV28

CDR3nt: TGTGCCAGCAGTGAAGGGGCAGGGGCTCTTGTCAATGAGCAGTTCTTC
CDR3aa: CASSEGAGALVNEQFF
j_gene: TRBJ2-1
d_gene: .
abundance: many
v_gene: TRBV2

CDR3nt: TGTGCCAGCAGCTTCGCCGGGGGTTCCTACGAGCAGTACTTC
CDR3aa: CASSFAGGSYEQYF
j_gene: TRBJ2-7
d_gene: .
abundance: many
v_gene: TRBV11-2

CDR3nt: TGTGCCAGCAGCTTAGTCCCGGGGGCGGAGACCCAGTACTTC
CDR3aa: CASSLVPGAETQYF
j_gene: TRBJ2-5
d_gene: .
abundance: many
v_gene: TRBV11-2

CDR3nt: TGTGCCAGCAGTCCCCAGACTAGCGGGAGCTCCGAGCAGTACTTC
CDR3aa: CASSPQTSGSSEQYF
j_gene: TRBJ2-7
d_gene: TRBD2
abundance: .
v_gene: TRBV2

CDR3nt: TGTGCCAGCTCGGACAGCCGAGGTACGGCTTTCTTT
CDR3aa: CASSDSRGTAFF
j_gene: TRBJ1-1
d_gene: .
abundance: many
v_gene: TRBV28

CDR3nt: TGCAGTACTAATCCGGGGGTTGGGGAGACCCAGTACTTC
CDR3aa: CSTNPGVGETQYF
j_gene: TRBJ2-5
d_gene: .
abundance: .
v_gene: TRBV20-1

CDR3nt: TGCGCCAGCAGCGAAGGGACTAGCGGGAGGAGCCCCTACAATGAGCAGTTCTTC
CDR3aa: CASSEGTSGRSPYNEQFF
j_gene: TRBJ2-1
d_gene: TRBD2
abundance: .
v_gene: TRBV5-1

CDR3nt: TGTGCCAGCAGCCCTGGAGGTTTCCACGAGCAGTACTTC
CDR3aa: CASSPGGFHEQYF
j_gene: TRBJ2-7
d_gene: .
abundance: .
v_gene: TRBV3-1

CDR3nt: TGTGCCAGCAGCCACACTAGCGGGAGGGGCACAGATACGCAGTATTTT
CDR3aa: CASSHTSGRGTDTQYF
j_gene: TRBJ2-3
d_gene: TRBD2
abundance: .
v_gene: TRBV7-3

CDR3nt: TGTGCCAGCAGTCAATTAGCGGGAGAGGGAGAGACCCTGTACTTC
CDR3aa: CASSQLAGEGETLYF
j_gene: TRBJ2-5
d_gene: TRBD2
abundance: .
v_gene: TRBV12-3/TRBV12-4

CDR3nt: TGTGCCAGCAGTTACTCTGAGGTGCTCGGAGCCTACGAGCAGTACTTC
CDR3aa: CASSYSEVLGAYEQYF
j_gene: TRBJ2-7
d_gene: .
abundance: many
v_gene: TRBV6-2/TRBV6-3

CDR3nt: TGTGCCATCAGTTTTCTGAGCTACAATGAGCAGTTCTTC
CDR3aa: CAISFLSYNEQFF
j_gene: TRBJ2-1
d_gene: .
abundance: once
v_gene: TRBV12-3/TRBV12-4

CDR3nt: TGTGCCAGCAGTGAAATGGGACAGGGGGTGGCCAAAAACATTCAGTACTTC
CDR3aa: CASSEMGQGVAKNIQYF
j_gene: TRBJ2-4
d_gene: TRBD1
abundance: .
v_gene: TRBV25-1

CDR3nt: TGTGCCAGCAGTCCGGGACGCACCTACAATGAGCAGTTCTTC
CDR3aa: CASSPGRTYNEQFF
j_gene: TRBJ2-1
d_gene: .
abundance: many
v_gene: TRBV2

CDR3nt: TGTGCCAGCAGTTTCTCACTAGCGGGAGGGCCCCAGTATTTT
CDR3aa: CASSFSLAGGPQYF
j_gene: TRBJ2-3
d_gene: TRBD2
abundance: .
v_gene: TRBV12-3/TRBV12-4

CDR3nt: TGTGCCAGCAGTTTGGGGGGGCGCGGGGGCACTGAAGCTTTCTTT
CDR3aa: CASSLGGRGGTEAFF
j_gene: TRBJ1-1
d_gene: .
abundance: many
v_gene: TRBV28

CDR3nt: TGTGCCTGGAATCGACAGGGAGATCAGCCCCAGCATTTT
CDR3aa: CAWNRQGDQPQHF
j_gene: TRBJ1-5
d_gene: TRBD1
abundance: many
v_gene: TRBV30

CDR3nt: TGTGCCAGCAGTGGGTTCGGCTCTGGAAACACCATATATTTT
CDR3aa: CASSGFGSGNTIYF
j_gene: TRBJ1-3
d_gene: .
abundance: few
v_gene: TRBV6-2/TRBV6-3

CDR3nt: TGTGCCAGCAGTTACTCTACCTACGAGCAGTACTTC
CDR3aa: CASSYSTYEQYF
j_gene: TRBJ2-7
d_gene: .
abundance: many
v_gene: TRBV7-9